This TCR beta chain is from a study of OX40 agonist ivuxolimab in advanced cancers. For the study at large: At around 81% male, the cohort had a mean age of approximately 64 years, ranging from roughly 20 to 80. The study, taken as a whole, reports: Researchers did not establish what antigens the expanded peripheral T cells target. Dose levels from 0.1 to 3.0 mg/kg saw CD4+ and CD8+ blood T cells expand clonally by week 6.

Clones were sequenced by immunoSEQ multiplex PCR, and TCRdb holds only the in-frame ones, with some missing. The table lists around 46,000 clones, approximately 90% of them singletons. Notes on this clone: Its antigen is unknown.

Trimming took 0 bases from V and 6 from J, leaving 8 bases between them. CDR3 length: 13 amino acids. Germline V lookup: CDR1 MNHEY, CDR2 SVGAGI. This chain connects TRBV6-5 to TRBJ1-2, with unresolved D. The sequence derives from an adult with an advanced solid tumor such as melanoma, head and neck, liver or kidney cancer. Sequences were derived from CD4+ or CD8+ T cells sorted from blood, sampled in a trial of the OX40 agonist ivuxolimab. CDR3 region: CASSYSEIDGYTF. The CDR3 DNA reads as TGTGCCAGCAGTTACTCCGAAATCGATGGCTACACCTTC.